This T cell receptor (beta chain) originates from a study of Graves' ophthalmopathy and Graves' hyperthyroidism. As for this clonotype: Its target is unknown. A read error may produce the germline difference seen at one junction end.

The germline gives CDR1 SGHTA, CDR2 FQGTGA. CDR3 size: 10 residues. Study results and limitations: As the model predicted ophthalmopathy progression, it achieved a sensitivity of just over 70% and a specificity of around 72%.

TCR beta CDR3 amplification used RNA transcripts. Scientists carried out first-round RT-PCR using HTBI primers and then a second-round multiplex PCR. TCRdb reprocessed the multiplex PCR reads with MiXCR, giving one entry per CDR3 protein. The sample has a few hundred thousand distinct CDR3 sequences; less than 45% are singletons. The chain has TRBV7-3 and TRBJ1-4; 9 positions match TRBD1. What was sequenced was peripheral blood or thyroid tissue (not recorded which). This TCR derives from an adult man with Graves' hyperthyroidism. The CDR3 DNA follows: TGTGCCAGCAGCCAGGGACAGGGATCCTTT. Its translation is CASSQGQGSF.